This T cell receptor (beta chain) was captured in a study of lymphopenia after photon versus proton radiotherapy. Overall study results and limits: After lymphocyte nadir, photon-treated repertoires showed oligoclonal expansion, especially CD8+ Temra. Photon-treated patients lost naive T cells and TCR diversity; proton-treated stayed stable.

TCRdb's table, derived via immunoSEQ multiplex PCR, lists solely in-frame clones and lacks some. The repertoire holds about 29,000 clones, with over 80% as singletons. The germline gives CDR1 SGHNT, CDR2 YYREEE (reference sequence). CDR3 size: 14 residues. Trimming took 2 bases from V and 6 from J, leaving 9 bases between them. To note about this clone: The antigen remains undetermined.

The chain links TRBV5-4 to TRBJ1-6; D is unresolved. This receptor was obtained from a woman aged 55-70 years with cholangiocarcinoma. Some clones in this sample may be carry-over from other donors' samples. The specimen was peripheral blood, collected from a patient treated with proton-based radiotherapy. CDR3 residues: CASSLDSRNSPLHF. In nucleotides, the CDR3 is TGTGCCAGCAGCTTAGACTCCCGTAATTCACCCCTCCACTTT.